One sample yielded the 23 T cell receptor beta chains listed below, sequenced in a study of OX40 agonist ivuxolimab in advanced cancers. The method was immunoSEQ multiplex PCR; TCRdb's version includes in-frame clones alone and lacks a portion of them. The sample includes about 67,000 clones, roughly 90% of them seen just once. The source material was CD4+ or CD8+ T cells sorted from blood, sampled in a trial of the OX40 agonist ivuxolimab. All receptors come from an adult with an advanced solid tumor such as melanoma, head and neck, liver or kidney cancer.

The chain combines TRBV5-5 with TRBJ2-5; 7 positions agree with TRBD1. Germline-derived CDR1 and CDR2 are SGHKS and YYEKEE (reference sequence). CDR3 length equals 15 residues. Germline trimming cut 0 bases from V and 5 bases from J; bases unmatched to any gene: 7. DNA of the CDR3: TGTGCCAGCAGCTTGGGGACAGGCCTGGGGGAGACCCAGTACTTC. Its protein is CASSLGTGLGETQYF.

The chain is built from TRBV5-4 and TRBJ2-3; 9 bases map to TRBD2. This CDR3 comprises 17 residues. The V gene's germline CDR1 is SGHNT and CDR2 YYREEE (reference sequence). With 4 bases clipped from V and 6 bases from J, the junction kept 15 bases outside the gene matches. CDR3 region: CASSLYWAGGRRDTQYF. The CDR3 nucleotides read TGTGCCAGCAGCCTCTATTGGGCGGGAGGGCGCCGGGATACGCAGTATTTT.

This chain uses TRBV7-2 with TRBJ2-7; weak D call: TRBD2 (6 bases). The V and J ends lost 7 bases and 0 bases respectively, with 13 bases between them. Germline loops: CDR1 SGHTA, CDR2 FQGNSA. The CDR3 runs 14 residues. CDR3 nucleotides: TGTGCCAGCACCCGCCCGGAGGGCTCCTACGAGCAGTACTTC. Residues: CASTRPEGSYEQYF.

The V gene is TRBV13, the J gene TRBJ2-5; 7 bases are shared with TRBD1. This CDR3 is built from 14 residues. The trim removed 5 bases at V and 5 bases at J, leaving 8 bases unmatched. The germline CDR1 and CDR2 sequences are PRHDT and FYEKMQ (reference sequence). The CDR3 DNA reads as TGTGCCAGCAGCATAAAAACAGGGGTGGAGACCCAGTACTTC. Protein: CASSIKTGVETQYF.

The chain uses TRBV4-1 and TRBJ1-5; D might be TRBD1 (6 bases). There are 15 residues in the CDR3. Between the trimmed V and J ends, which lost 0 bases and 7 bases, there was a span of 13 bases. CDR1 and CDR2 from the germline V gene are MGHRA and YSYEKL. The CDR3 DNA reads TGCGCCAGCAGCCAAGAGGCCAGGGGTTACCAGCCCCAGCATTTT. This sequence encodes CASSQEARGYQPQHF.

This clone was seen just once. The J gene is TRBJ2-7, the V gene TRBV6-1; 7 positions agree with TRBD2. V was clipped by 6 bases and J by 3 bases; unmatched bases: 14. The CDR3 totals 16 residues. The germline V gene encodes CDR1 MNHNS and CDR2 SASEGT. CDR3 region: CASSELAGTTYYEQYF. Here the CDR3 DNA reads TGTGCCAGCAGCGAACTAGCCGGGACTACCTACTACGAGCAGTACTTC.

This sequence joins TRBV7-2 and TRBJ1-5; TRBD1 matches at 7 bases. Germline V CDR1 and CDR2: SGHTA, FQGNSA. V shed 5 bases, J shed 0 bases, and the junction held 4 bases outside the gene matches. This CDR3 comprises 15 residues. The CDR3 DNA reads TGTGCCAGCAGCCTGGGACAGCATAGCAATCAGCCCCAGCATTTT. Its translation: CASSLGQHSNQPQHF.

The chain has TRBV11-1 and TRBJ1-1, with D possibly matching TRBD1 (5 bases). Looked up from germline, CDR1 is SGHAT and CDR2 is FQDESV (reference sequence). V was trimmed by 6 bases and J by 5 bases, leaving 19 bases between them. This CDR3 has 15 amino acids. The CDR3 loop is CASSPPAGSGTEAFF. The CDR3 DNA sequence: TGTGCCAGCAGTCCCCCGGCAGGGAGTGGGACTGAAGCTTTCTTT.

V usage is TRBV5-1 and J usage is TRBJ2-4; 8 bases map to TRBD2. The CDR3 spans 14 residues. Unmatched junction bases numbered 6, after V lost 5 bases and J lost 5 bases. Germline V gene sequence: CDR1 SGHRS, CDR2 YFSETQ. CDR3 DNA: TGCGCCAGCAGGTCCACTAGCGGACAAAACATTCAGTACTTC. It encodes CASRSTSGQNIQYF.

V usage is TRBV7-8 and J usage is TRBJ1-1, with TRBD1 identical over 8 bases. Germline loops: CDR1 SGHVS, CDR2 FQNEAQ. The ends lost 5 bases at V and 11 bases at J; junction bases unmatched: 13. This CDR3 is 14 amino acids long. CDR3 amino acids: CASSTTPQGAGAFF. The CDR3 nucleotides are TGTGCCAGCAGCACCACTCCGCAGGGGGCTGGGGCTTTCTTT.

This sequence joins TRBV19 and TRBJ2-7; no clear D. Germline V gives CDR1 LNHDA, CDR2 SQIVND (reference sequence). This CDR3 region has 12 residues. V lost 3 bases and J lost 3, with 6 bases in between. In DNA form, the CDR3 reads TGTGCCAGTAGTATTAATGACTACGAGCAGTACTTC. Its translation: CASSINDYEQYF.

The chain uses TRBV6-1 and TRBJ2-7; 10 positions agree with TRBD1. CDR3 length: 14 residues. Germline CDR1 is MNHNS and CDR2 is SASEGT. V dropped 6 bases and J dropped 6; count of bases not matched to a gene: 8. The CDR3 nucleotides read TGTGCCAGCAGCCTTAGACAGGGGGCGGGCGAGCAGTACTTC. As protein: CASSLRQGAGEQYF.

The V call is TRBV6-5, the J call TRBJ1-2; TRBD1 might be the D (5 bases). Trimming took off 5 bases at V and 4 bases at J, with 17 bases between the two ends. Per the germline V gene, CDR1 is MNHEY and CDR2 is SVGAGI. The CDR3 contains 15 residues. CDR3 loop: CASSPSPGLGYGYTF. The CDR3 nucleotides are TGTGCCAGCAGTCCTTCCCCGGGGCTGGGCTATGGCTACACCTTC.

The chain couples TRBV6-1 to TRBJ2-7, with D unclear. CDR1 is MNHNS and CDR2 is SASEGT in the germline V gene. This CDR3 is built from 13 residues. V lost 2 bases and J 4 bases, leaving 9 bases between the germline ends. CDR3 in DNA: TGTGCCAGCAGTGAAACCTCAACTTACGAGCAGTACTTC. This gives the protein CASSETSTYEQYF.

V and J are TRBV5-4 and TRBJ2-7; D gene uncertain. Trimming pared 0 bases from V and 3 bases from J, leaving 10 bases between. The CDR3 is 14 residues long. Germline V gene data show CDR1 as SGHNT and CDR2 as YYREEE (reference sequence). The CDR3 here is CASSLATNSYEQYF. Written as DNA, the CDR3 is TGTGCCAGCAGCTTGGCGACGAACAGCTACGAGCAGTACTTC.

This sequence joins TRBV4-1 and TRBJ1-2; possible D gene TRBD1, 5 bases. This CDR3 is 16 amino acids long. Germline values: CDR1 MGHRA, CDR2 YSYEKL. The germline V and J ends were trimmed by 0 bases and 1 base, with 12 bases remaining between them. The CDR3: CASSQDRATVNYGYTF. In DNA, the CDR3 is TGCGCCAGCAGCCAAGATAGGGCGACAGTTAACTATGGCTACACCTTC.

The chain carries TRBV7-9 and TRBJ2-6; no clear D gene. V was trimmed by 1 base and J by 2 bases, leaving 6 bases between them. The length of the CDR3 is 15 residues. Germline CDR1 SEHNR, CDR2 FQNEAQ (reference sequence). This CDR3 is CASSLDFPGANVLTF. The DNA of the CDR3 is TGTGCCAGCAGCTTAGATTTCCCTGGGGCCAACGTCCTGACTTTC. The variable domain in full, with the rest retrieved from reference TRBV7-9 and TRBJ2-6, is DTGVSQNPRHKITKRGQNVTFRCDPISEHNRLYWYRQTLGQGPEFLTYFQNEAQLEKSRLLSDRFSAERPKGSFSTLEIQRTEQGDSAMYLCASSLDFPGANVLTFGAGSRLTVL.

V gene TRBV23-1 combines with J gene TRBJ1-5, with TRBD1 matching over 8 bases. TRBV23-1 is filed as an ORF, its function uncertain. The length of the CDR3 is 15 residues. The trim removed 3 bases at V and 2 bases at J, leaving 3 bases unmatched. The DNA of the CDR3 is TGCGCCAGCAGTCACCAGGGGGCTGGCAATCAGCCCCAGCATTTT. Translation: CASSHQGAGNQPQHF.

V gene TRBV7-2 combines with J gene TRBJ2-5, with a possible D match to TRBD1 (6 bases). The CDR3 is 15 residues long. V gave up 5 bases and J gave up 9 bases, with 22 bases separating them. CDR1 SGHTA and CDR2 FQGNSA come from the germline V gene. The CDR3 nucleotides read TGTGCCAGCAGCGGGGACATACCCCCAAAGGGGGCCCAGTACTTC. Translating gives CASSGDIPPKGAQYF.

This chain uses TRBV28 with TRBJ2-1, with D uncertain. CDR1 MDHEN and CDR2 SYDVKM come from the germline V gene. Deletions cut 5 bases from V and 4 bases from J, with 12 bases between. This CDR3 has 14 residues. This CDR3 is CASSLSRSYNEQFF. Here the CDR3 DNA reads TGTGCCAGCAGTCTCAGTCGATCTTACAATGAGCAGTTCTTC.

The chain employs TRBV7-6 and TRBJ1-4; D is uncertain. The CDR3 has 15 amino acids. Germline-derived CDR1 and CDR2 are SGHVS and FNYEAQ. Trimming cost V 1 base and J 5 bases, with 11 bases left between them. The CDR3 nucleotides read TGTGCCAGCAGCTTAGTTTCTGTACACAATGAAAAACTGTTTTTT. Protein: CASSLVSVHNEKLFF.

J is TRBJ2-1 and V is TRBV11-2; TRBD2 matches 10 bases. V trimming: 2 bases; J trimming: 7 bases; junction bases outside the gene matches: 11. This CDR3 is built from 17 residues. Germline V CDR1 and CDR2: SGHAT, FQNNGV. In DNA, the CDR3 is TGTGCCAGCAGCTTATCCCCGCGGACTAGCGGTATGAATGAGCAGTTCTTC. Its translation is CASSLSPRTSGMNEQFF.

The genes are TRBV27 and TRBJ2-1, with 10 bases fitting TRBD2. V lost 8 bases and J lost 5; bases outside the gene matches: 6. The CDR3 runs 14 residues. The germline CDR1 and CDR2 sequences are MNHEY and SMNVEV (reference sequence). CDR3 nucleotide sequence: TGTGCCAGCGGGGTAGCGGGAGGCAACAATGAGCAGTTCTTC. Translation gives CASGVAGGNNEQFF.